This T cell receptor beta chain was recorded in a study of CD8 T cells in Susac syndrome. CD8+ and CD4+ blood T cells underwent TCR beta sequencing. Age- and sex-matched healthy donors served as the control group. Through negative isolation, CD4+ and CD8+ T cells were obtained, while TEMRA cells were enriched using FACS. The RNA input was about 0.5 to 1 ug, and it was reverse transcribed with random hexamers. The TCR beta CDR3 was amplified by immunoSEQ multiplex PCR across 54 Vbeta, 13 Jbeta. TCRdb passed the immunoSEQ multiplex PCR reads through MiXCR, listing each CDR3 protein once. This table holds some 150,000 distinct CDR3 sequences, approximately 94% found once. Trimming at V came to 5 bases and at J to 12 bases, leaving 21 bases not matched to a gene. The CDR3 runs 16 residues. Per germline, CDR1 SEHNR and CDR2 FQNEAQ (reference sequence).

The TCR originated in a human donor in good health. The V gene is TRBV7-9, the J gene TRBJ1-2, with 7 bases that match TRBD1. The specimen was CD4+ T cells from PBMCs. The CDR3 DNA reads as TGTGCCAGCAGCCCAAGGACAGGTCGGGGCAACTATGGAGACACCTTC. Its protein product is CASSPRTGRGNYGDTF.